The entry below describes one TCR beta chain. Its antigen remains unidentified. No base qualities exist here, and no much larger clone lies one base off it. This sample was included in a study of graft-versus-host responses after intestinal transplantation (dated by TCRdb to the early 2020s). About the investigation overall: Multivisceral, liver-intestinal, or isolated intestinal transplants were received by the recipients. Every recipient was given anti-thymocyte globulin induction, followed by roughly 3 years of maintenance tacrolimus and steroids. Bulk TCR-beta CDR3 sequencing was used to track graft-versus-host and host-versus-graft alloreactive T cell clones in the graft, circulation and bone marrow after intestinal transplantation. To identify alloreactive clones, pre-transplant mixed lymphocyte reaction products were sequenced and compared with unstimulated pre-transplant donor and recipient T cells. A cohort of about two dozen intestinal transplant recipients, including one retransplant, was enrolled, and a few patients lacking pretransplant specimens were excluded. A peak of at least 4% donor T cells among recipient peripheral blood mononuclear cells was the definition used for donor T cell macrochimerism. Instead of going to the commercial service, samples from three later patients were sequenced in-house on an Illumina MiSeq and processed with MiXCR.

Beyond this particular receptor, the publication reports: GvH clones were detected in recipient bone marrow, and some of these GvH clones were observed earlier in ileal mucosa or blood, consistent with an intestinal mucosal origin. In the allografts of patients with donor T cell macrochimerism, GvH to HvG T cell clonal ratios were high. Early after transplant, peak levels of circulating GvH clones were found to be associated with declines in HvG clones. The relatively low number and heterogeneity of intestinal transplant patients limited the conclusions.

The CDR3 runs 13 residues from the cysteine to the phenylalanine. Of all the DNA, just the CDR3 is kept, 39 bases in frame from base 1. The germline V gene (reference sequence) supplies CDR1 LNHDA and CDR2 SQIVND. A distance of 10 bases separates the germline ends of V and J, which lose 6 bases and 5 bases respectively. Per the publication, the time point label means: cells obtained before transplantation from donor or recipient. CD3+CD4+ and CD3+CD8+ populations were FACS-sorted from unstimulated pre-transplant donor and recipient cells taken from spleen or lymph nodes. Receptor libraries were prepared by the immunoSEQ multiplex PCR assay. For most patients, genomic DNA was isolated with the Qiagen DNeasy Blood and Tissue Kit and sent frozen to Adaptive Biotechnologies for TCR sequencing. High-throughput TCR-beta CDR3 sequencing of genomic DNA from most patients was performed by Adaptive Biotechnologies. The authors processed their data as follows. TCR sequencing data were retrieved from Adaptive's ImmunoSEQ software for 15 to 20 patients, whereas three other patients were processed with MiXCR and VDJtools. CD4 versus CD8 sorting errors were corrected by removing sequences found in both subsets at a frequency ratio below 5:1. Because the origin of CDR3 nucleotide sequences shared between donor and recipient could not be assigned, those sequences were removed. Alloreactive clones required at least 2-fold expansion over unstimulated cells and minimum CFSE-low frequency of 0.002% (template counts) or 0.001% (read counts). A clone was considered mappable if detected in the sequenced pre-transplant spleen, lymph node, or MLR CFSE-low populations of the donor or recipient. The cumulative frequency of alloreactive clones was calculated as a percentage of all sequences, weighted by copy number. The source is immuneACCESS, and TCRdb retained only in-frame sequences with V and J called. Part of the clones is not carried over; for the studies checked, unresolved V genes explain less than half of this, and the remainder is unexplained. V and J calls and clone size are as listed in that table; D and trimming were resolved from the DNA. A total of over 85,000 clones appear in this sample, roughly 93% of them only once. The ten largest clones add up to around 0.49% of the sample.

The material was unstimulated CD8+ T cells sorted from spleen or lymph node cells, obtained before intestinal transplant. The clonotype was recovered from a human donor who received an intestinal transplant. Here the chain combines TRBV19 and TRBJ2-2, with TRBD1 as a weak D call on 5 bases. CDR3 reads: CASRGLKTGELFF. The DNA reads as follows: TGTGCCAGTAGGGGGCTGAAAACCGGGGAGCTGTTTTTT.